This T cell receptor (beta chain) was sequenced during a study of vaccination and CD4 T cells after COVID-19. The V gene's germline CDR1 is SGHNT and CDR2 YYREEE (reference sequence). After removal of 4 bases from V and 2 bases from J, the junction contained 7 bases not matched to a gene. The CDR3 has 15 amino acids. Concerning this clonotype: Its antigen is undetermined.

Treatment reported: approximately 11-day PBMC culture with coronavirus spike peptide pools or control peptides (ViraFEST assay). Expanded clonotypes were found by TCR sequencing after peptide-pool stimulation (ViraFEST). Sequencing of the DNA from cultured CD4+ T cells was carried out with the Oncomine TCR Beta short-read assay. TCRdb processed the PCR reads anew with MiXCR; each CDR3 protein has one entry. The sample includes 9,500 to 10,000 distinct CDR3 sequences, 45% of them seen just once. The J gene is TRBJ2-7, the V gene TRBV5-4; 9 nucleotides match TRBD1. Sequenced sample: CD4+ T cells from blood, cultured in vitro. This clonotype originated in a human donor who had recovered from COVID-19. The CDR3 reads CASSQDRGGTYEQYF. In DNA form, the CDR3 reads TGTGCCAGCAGCCAAGACAGGGGGGGGACCTACGAGCAGTACTTC.